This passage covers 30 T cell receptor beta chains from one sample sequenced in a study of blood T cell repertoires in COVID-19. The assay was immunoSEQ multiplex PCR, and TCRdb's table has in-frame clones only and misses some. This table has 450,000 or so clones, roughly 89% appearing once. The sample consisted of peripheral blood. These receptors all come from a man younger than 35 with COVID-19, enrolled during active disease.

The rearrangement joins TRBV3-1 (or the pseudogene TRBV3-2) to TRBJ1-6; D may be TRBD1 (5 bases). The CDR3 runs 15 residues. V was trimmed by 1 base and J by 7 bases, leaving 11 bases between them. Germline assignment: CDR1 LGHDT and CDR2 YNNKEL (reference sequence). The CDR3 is CASSQGGRENSPLHF. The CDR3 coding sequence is TGTGCCAGCAGCCAAGGGGGCAGGGAAAATTCACCCCTCCACTTT.

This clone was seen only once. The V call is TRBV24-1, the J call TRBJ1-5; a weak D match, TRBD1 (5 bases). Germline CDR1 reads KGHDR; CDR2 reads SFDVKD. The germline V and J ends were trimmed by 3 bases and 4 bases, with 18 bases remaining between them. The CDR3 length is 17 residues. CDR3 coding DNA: TGTGCCACCAGTGATCCACGGGGACTCATCGCTAATCAGCCCCAGCATTTT. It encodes CATSDPRGLIANQPQHF.

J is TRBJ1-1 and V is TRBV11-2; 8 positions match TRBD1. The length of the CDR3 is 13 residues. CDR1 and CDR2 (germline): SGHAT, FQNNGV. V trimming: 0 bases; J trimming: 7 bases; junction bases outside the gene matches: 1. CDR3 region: CASSLEQGGEAFF. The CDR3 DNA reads TGTGCCAGCAGCTTAGAACAGGGGGGTGAAGCTTTCTTT. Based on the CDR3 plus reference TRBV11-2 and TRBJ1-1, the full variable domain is EAGVAQSPRYKIIEKRQSVAFWCNPISGHATLYWYQQILGQGPKLLIQFQNNGVVDDSQLPKDRFSAERLKGVDSTLKIQPAKLEDSAVYLCASSLEQGGEAFFGQGTRLTVV.

CDR3 nucleotide sequence: TGTGCCAGCAGCTTATCTCCGGGTGACGCGCAGTACTTC. Translation: CASSLSPGDAQYF. The genes are TRBV5-4 and TRBJ2-7; D ambiguous. This CDR3 spans 13 amino acids. Germline V CDR1 and CDR2: SGHNT, YYREEE (reference sequence). V was shortened by 2 bases and J by 9 bases, with 15 bases between the two germline ends. The entire variable domain, with the rest obtained from reference TRBV5-4 and TRBJ2-7, is as follows: ETGVTQSPTHLIKTRGQQVTLRCSSQSGHNTVSWYQQALGQGPQFIFQYYREEENGRGNFPPRFSGLQFPNYSSELNVNALELDDSALYLCASSLSPGDAQYFGPGTRLTVT.

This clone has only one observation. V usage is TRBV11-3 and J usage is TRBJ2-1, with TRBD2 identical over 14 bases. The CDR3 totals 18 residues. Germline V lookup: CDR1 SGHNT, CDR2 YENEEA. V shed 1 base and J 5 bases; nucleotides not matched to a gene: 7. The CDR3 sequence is CASSLVGLAGGHNNEQFF. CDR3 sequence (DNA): TGTGCCAGCAGCTTAGTCGGACTAGCGGGAGGCCACAACAATGAGCAGTTCTTC. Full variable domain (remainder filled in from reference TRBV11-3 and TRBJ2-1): EAGVVQSPRYKIIEKKQPVAFWCNPISGHNTLYWYLQNLGQGPELLIRYENEEAVDDSQLPKDRFSAERLKGVDSTLKIQPAELGDSAVYLCASSLVGLAGGHNNEQFFGPGTRLTVL.

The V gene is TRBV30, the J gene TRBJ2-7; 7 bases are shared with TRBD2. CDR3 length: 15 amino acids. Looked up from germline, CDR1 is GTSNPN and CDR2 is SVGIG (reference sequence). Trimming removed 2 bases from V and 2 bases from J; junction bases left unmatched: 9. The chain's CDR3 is CAWSKGREGTYEQYF. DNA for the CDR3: TGTGCCTGGAGTAAGGGTAGGGAGGGAACCTACGAGCAGTACTTC.

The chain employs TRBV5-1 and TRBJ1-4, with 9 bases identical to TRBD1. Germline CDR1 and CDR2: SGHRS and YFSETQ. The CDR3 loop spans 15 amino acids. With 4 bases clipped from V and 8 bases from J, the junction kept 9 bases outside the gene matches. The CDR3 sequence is CASSRDRARGEKLFF. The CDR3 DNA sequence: TGCGCCAGCAGCAGGGACAGGGCGAGGGGGGAAAAACTGTTTTTT.

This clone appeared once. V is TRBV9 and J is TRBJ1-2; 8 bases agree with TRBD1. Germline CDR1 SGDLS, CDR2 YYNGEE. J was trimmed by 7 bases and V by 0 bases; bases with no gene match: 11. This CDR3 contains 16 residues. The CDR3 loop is CASSVASGGISSGYTF. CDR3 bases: TGTGCCAGCAGCGTAGCTTCAGGGGGCATTTCGAGTGGCTACACCTTC.

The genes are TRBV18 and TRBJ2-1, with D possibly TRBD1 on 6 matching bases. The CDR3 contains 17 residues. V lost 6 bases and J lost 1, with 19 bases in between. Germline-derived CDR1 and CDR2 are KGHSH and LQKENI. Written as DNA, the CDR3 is TGTGCCAGCTCTTTCGACAGGCCTAAGGGTTCCTACAATGAGCAGTTCTTC. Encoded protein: CASSFDRPKGSYNEQFF.

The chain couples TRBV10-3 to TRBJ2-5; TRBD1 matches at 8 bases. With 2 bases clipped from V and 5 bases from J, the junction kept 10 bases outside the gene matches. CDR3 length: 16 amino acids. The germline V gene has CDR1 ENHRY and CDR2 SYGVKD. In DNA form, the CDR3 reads TGTGCCATCAGTGAGCGGGGGTCAGGGGGCCGGGAGACCCAGTACTTC. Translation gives CAISERGSGGRETQYF.

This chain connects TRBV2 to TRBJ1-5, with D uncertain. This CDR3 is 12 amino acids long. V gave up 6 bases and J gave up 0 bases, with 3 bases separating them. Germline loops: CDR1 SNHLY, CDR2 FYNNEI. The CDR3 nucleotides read TGTGCCAGCAGATATAGCAATCAGCCCCAGCATTTT. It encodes CASRYSNQPQHF.

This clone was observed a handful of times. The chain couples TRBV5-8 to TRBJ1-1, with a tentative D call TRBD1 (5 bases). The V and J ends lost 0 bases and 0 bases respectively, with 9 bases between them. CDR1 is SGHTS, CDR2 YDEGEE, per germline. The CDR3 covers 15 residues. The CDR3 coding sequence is TGTGCCAGCAGCTTGGATTGGACACTGAACACTGAAGCTTTCTTT. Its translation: CASSLDWTLNTEAFF.

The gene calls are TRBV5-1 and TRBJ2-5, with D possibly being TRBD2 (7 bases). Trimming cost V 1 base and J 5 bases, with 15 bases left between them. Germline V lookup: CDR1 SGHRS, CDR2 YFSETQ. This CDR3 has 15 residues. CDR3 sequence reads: CASSLYRGAEETQYF. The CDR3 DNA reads TGCGCCAGCAGCTTGTATCGGGGGGCGGAGGAGACCCAGTACTTC.

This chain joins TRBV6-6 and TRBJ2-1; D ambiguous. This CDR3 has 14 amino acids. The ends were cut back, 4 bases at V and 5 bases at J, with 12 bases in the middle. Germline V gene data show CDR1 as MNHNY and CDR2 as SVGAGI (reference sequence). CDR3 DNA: TGTGCCAGCAGTTCGACAAACGAAAACAATGAGCAGTTCTTC. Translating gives CASSSTNENNEQFF.

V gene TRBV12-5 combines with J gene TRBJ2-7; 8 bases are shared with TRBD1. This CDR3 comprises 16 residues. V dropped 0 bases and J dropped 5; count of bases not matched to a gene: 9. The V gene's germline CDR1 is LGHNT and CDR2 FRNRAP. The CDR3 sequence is CASGLVRGQGTDEQYF. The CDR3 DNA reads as TGTGCTAGTGGTTTGGTACGTGGACAGGGTACCGACGAGCAGTACTTC.

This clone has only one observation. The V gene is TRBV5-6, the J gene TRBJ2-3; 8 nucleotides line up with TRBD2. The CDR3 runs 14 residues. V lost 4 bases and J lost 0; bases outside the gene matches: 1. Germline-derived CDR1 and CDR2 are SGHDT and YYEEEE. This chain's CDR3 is CASSPGGSTDTQYF. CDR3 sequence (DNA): TGTGCCAGCAGCCCGGGGGGGAGCACAGATACGCAGTATTTT.

This CDR3 is CASSLALETQYF. The CDR3 DNA is TGTGCCAGCAGCTTAGCCCTAGAGACCCAGTACTTC. V is TRBV11-3 and J is TRBJ2-5; no reliable D call. V was cut by 1 base and J by 4 bases, with 4 bases left in between. The germline gives CDR1 SGHNT, CDR2 YENEEA. The CDR3 length is 12 residues.

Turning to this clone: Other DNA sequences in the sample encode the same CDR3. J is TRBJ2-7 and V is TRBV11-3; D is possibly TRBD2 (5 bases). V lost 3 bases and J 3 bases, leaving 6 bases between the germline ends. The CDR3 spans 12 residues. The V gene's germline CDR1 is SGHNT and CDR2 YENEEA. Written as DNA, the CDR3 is TGTGCCAGCAGCTTGAGCGGCTACGAGCAGTACTTC. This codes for CASSLSGYEQYF.

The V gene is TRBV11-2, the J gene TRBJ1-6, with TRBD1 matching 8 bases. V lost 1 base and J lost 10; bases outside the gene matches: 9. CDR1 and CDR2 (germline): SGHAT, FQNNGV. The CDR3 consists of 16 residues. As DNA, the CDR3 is TGTGCCAGCAGCTTAGGAACAGGGGGACGGGGATCACCCCTCCACTTT. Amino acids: CASSLGTGGRGSPLHF.

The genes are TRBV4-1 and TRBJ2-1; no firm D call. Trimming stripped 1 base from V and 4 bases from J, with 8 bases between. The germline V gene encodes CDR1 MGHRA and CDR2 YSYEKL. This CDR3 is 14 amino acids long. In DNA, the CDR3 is TGCGCCAGCAGCCAAGTCGGAGCATACAATGAGCAGTTCTTC. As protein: CASSQVGAYNEQFF.

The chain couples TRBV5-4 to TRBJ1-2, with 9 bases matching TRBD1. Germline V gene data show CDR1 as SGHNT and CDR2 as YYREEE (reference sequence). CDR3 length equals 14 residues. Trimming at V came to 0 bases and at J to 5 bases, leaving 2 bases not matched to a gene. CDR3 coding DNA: TGTGCCAGCAGCTTGGTGGGACAGGGATATGGCTACACCTTC. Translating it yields CASSLVGQGYGYTF.

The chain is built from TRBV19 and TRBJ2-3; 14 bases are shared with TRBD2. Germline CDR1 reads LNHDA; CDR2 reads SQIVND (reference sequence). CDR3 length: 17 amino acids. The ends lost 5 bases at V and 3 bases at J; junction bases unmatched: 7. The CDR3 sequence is CASSPRTSGGLTDTQYF. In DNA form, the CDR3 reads TGTGCCAGTAGTCCACGGACTAGCGGGGGGTTAACAGATACGCAGTATTTT.

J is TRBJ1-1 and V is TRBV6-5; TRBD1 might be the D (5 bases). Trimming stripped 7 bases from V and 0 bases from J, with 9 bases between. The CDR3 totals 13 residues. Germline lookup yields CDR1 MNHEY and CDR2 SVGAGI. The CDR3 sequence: CASKGTMNTEAFF. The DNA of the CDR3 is TGTGCCAGCAAAGGGACTATGAACACTGAAGCTTTCTTT.

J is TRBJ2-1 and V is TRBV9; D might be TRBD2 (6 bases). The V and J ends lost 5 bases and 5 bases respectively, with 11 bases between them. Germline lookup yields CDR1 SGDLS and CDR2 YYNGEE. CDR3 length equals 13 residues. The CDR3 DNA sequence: TGTGCCAGCAGTGGGAAGCGGGACAATGAGCAGTTCTTC. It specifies CASSGKRDNEQFF.

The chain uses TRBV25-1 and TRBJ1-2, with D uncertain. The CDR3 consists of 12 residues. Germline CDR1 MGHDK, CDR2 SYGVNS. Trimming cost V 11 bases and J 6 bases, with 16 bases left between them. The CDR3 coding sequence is TGTGCCGCACAAGGAGGGCAGCATGGCTACACCTTC. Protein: CAAQGGQHGYTF.

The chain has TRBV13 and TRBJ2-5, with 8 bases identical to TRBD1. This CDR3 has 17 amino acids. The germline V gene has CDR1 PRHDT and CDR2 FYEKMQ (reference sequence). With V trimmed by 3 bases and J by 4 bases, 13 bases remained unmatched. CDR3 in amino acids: CASSFGTGSWVGETQYF. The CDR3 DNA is TGTGCCAGCAGCTTCGGGACAGGTAGCTGGGTGGGAGAGACCCAGTACTTC.

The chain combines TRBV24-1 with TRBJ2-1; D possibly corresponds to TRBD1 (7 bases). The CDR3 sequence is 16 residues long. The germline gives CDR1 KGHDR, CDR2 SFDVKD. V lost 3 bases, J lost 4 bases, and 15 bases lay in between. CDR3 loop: CATSDPGVTGYNEQFF. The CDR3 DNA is TGTGCCACCAGTGATCCGGGGGTGACAGGGTACAATGAGCAGTTCTTC.

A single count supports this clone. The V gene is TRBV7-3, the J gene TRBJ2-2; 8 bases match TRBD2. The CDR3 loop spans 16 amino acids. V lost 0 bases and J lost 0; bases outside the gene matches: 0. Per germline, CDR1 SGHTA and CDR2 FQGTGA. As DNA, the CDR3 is TGTGCCAGCAGCTTAACCGGGAGGGCGAACACCGGGGAGCTGTTTTTT. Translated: CASSLTGRANTGELFF.

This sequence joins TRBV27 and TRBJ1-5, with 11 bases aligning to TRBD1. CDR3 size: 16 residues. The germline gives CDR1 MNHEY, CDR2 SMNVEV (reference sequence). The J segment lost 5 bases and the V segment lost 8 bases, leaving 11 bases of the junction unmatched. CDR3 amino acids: CASSTGTGGGYQPQHF. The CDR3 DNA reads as TGTGCCAGCTCAACCGGGACAGGGGGTGGATATCAGCCCCAGCATTTT.

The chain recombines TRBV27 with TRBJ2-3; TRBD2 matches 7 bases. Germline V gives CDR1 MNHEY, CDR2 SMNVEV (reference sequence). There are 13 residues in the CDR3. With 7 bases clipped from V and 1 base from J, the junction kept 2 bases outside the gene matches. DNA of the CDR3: TGTGCCAGCATACGGGGGGGCACAGATACGCAGTATTTT. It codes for CASIRGGTDTQYF.